This TCR beta chain originates from a study of cytomegalovirus exposure and HLA in healthy donors. Trimming at V came to 3 bases and at J to 6 bases, leaving 14 bases not matched to a gene. There are 16 residues in the CDR3. In germline, CDR1 is GTSNPN, CDR2 SVGIG (reference sequence). Likely unrecorded immune exposures existed in these nominally healthy donors. A word on this clone: The antigen is unknown.

Both 60 Vbeta primers and 13 Jbeta primers went into the PCR. Assay: immunoSEQ multiplex PCR; the TCRdb copy retains only in-frame clones and omits some. Of 170,000 or so clones in the sample, roughly 82% were seen once. Study conclusions and caveats: Common viral pathogens seemed to be connected with several of the most significant clusters, according to a later analysis. A missense DCLRE1C variant was associated with V- and J-gene trimming of TCR beta chains in a later analysis, and an independent cohort replicated the association.

The rearrangement links TRBV30 to TRBJ2-1, with 7 bases fitting TRBD1. This TCR was sampled from a woman aged 45-65 years in good health and CMV-seronegative. Input material: PBMCs. The CDR3 DNA reads as TGTGCCTGGAGGAAACTCACAGGGGTGCGAGTCAATGAGCAGTTCTTC. This encodes CAWRKLTGVRVNEQFF. Based on the CDR3 plus reference TRBV30 and TRBJ2-1, the full variable domain is SQTIHQWPATLVQPVGSPLSLECTVEGTSNPNLYWYRQAAGRGLQLLFYSVGIGQISSEVPQNLSASRPQDRQFILSSKKLLLSDSGFYLCAWRKLTGVRVNEQFFGPGTRLTVL.